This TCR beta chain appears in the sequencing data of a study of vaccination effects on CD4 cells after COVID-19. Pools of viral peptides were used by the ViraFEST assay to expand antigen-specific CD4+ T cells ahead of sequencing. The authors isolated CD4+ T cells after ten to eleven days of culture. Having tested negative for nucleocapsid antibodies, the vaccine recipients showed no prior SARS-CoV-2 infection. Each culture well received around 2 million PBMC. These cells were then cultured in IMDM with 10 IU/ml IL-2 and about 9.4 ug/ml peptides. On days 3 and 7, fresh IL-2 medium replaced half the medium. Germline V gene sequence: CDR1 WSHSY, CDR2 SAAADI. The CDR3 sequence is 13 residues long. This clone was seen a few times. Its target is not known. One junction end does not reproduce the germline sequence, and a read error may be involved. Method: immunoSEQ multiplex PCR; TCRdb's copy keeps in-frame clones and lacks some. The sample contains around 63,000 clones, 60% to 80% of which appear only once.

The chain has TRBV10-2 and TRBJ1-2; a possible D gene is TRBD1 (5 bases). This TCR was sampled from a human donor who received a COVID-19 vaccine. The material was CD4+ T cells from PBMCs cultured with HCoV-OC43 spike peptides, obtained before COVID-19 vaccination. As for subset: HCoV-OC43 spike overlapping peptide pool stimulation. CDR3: CASSEASRDGLHF. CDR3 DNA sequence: TGCGCCAGCAGTGAGGCCTCCCGGGACGGATTACACTTC.